This section outlines one T cell receptor (beta chain) sequence together with its context. The antigen remains unidentified. The read is 3 residues too short to cover the CDR3 end, so that end is filled in from the germline J gene. The repertoire was sequenced with immunoSEQ multiplex PCR; TCRdb's copy has only in-frame clones and lacks some. The sample has roughly 37,000 clones. The data were obtained in a study of T cells in women clearing cervical HPV infection. Overall study results and limits: TRBV6-7 abundance was lower in cases than controls (around 0.1% versus 0.15%).

The germline V and J ends were trimmed by 5 bases and 0 bases, with 7 bases remaining between them. The CDR3 totals 13 residues. Per the germline V gene, CDR1 is SGHTA and CDR2 is FQGNSA. Cervical HPV DNA detected by MY09/MY11 PCR, typed by dot-blot. This sequence originates from a woman between 18 and 70 years old with a cervical HPV16 infection that either progressed to CIN3+ or cleared (not recorded which). The chain recombines TRBV7-2 with TRBJ1-1; no clear D. Sequenced sample: blood buffy coat. The chain's CDR3 is CASSKALNTEAFF. The covered CDR3 bases are TGTGCCAGCAGCAAAGCCCTGAACACTGAA. The whole variable domain, filled in from reference TRBV7-2 and TRBJ1-1, reads GAGVSQSPSNKVTEKGKDVELRCDPISGHTALYWYRQSLGQGLEFLIYFQGNSAPDKSGLPSDRFSAERTGGSVSTLTIQRTQQEDSAVYLCASSKALNTEAFFGQGTRLTVV.